Listed below are T cell receptor beta chains from one sample, sequenced in a study of hypomethylating agent response in myelodysplastic syndrome. Profiled with immunoSEQ multiplex PCR; TCRdb holds only in-frame clones, not every one. The repertoire holds 5,500 to 7,500 clones, with approximately 82% as singletons. The sequences come from bone marrow, collected before or after starting hypomethylating agent treatment for myelodysplastic syndrome (not recorded which). Every receptor here comes from a human donor with myelodysplastic syndrome. The CDR3 runs from the conserved cysteine through the conserved F or W. The D gene is left open where the match is weak. Only some rows state a clone size, as once, few, many or a class for expanded clones.

d_call j_call v_call clone_size cdr3_aa cdr3_nt
- TRBJ2-7 TRBV7-9 - CASSRRDEQYF TGTGCCAGCAGCCGGAGGGACGAGCAGTACTTC
- TRBJ2-3 TRBV9 - CASSVWASDTQYF TGTGCCAGCAGCGTATGGGCCTCAGATACGCAGTATTTT
TRBD2 TRBJ2-3 TRBV2 - CASSVWEGPGTDTQYF TGTGCCAGCAGTGTGTGGGAGGGCCCGGGCACAGATACGCAGTATTTT
- TRBJ2-1 TRBV1 - CTSSNASGGRRNEQFF TGCACCAGCAGCAATGCGAGCGGGGGGAGAAGGAATGAGCAGTTCTTC
TRBD1 TRBJ1-2 TRBV25-1 - CASSEGQGIRGYTF TGTGCCAGCAGTGAGGGACAGGGAATTCGTGGCTACACCTTC
- TRBJ2-5 TRBV5-6 - CASSPGQETQYF TGTGCCAGCAGCCCAGGGCAAGAGACCCAGTACTTC
TRBD2 TRBJ2-2 TRBV7-8 - CASSRGGGANTGELFF TGTGCCAGCAGCCGAGGTGGGGGGGCGAACACCGGGGAGCTGTTTTTT
- TRBJ1-2 TRBV28 - CASASQGRPTGF TGTGCCAGCGCCTCCCAGGGGAGACCGACGGGCTTC
- TRBJ1-2 TRBV5-4 - CAYLGFRGYTF TGTGCCTACCTGGGGTTTCGAGGCTACACCTTC
TRBD2 TRBJ2-1 TRBV7-6 - CASSLGLAGFNEQFF TGTGCCAGCAGCCTAGGACTAGCGGGGTTTAATGAGCAGTTCTTC
- TRBJ2-1 TRBV11-3 - CASTRYEGLHNEQFF TGTGCCAGCACCCGATATGAGGGACTCCACAATGAGCAGTTCTTC
- TRBJ1-2 TRBV19 - CDPGGNHGYTF TGTGACCCGGGGGGGAACCATGGCTACACCTTC
- TRBJ2-5 TRBV30 - CAWTTGWGGETQYF TGTGCCTGGACCACAGGGTGGGGTGGAGAGACCCAGTACTTC
- TRBJ1-6 TRBV5-1 - CASSSDTGKGNSPLHF TGCGCCAGCAGCTCGGATACAGGGAAAGGGAATTCACCCCTCCACTTT
- TRBJ2-1 TRBV5-8 - CASSLELARILNEQFF TGTGCCAGCAGCTTGGAGCTAGCGAGAATATTAAATGAGCAGTTCTTC
- TRBJ2-1 TRBV2 - CASIAEYGEQFF TGTGCCAGCATAGCTGAGTACGGGGAGCAGTTCTTC
- TRBJ1-6 TRBV11-2 - CASSLAGDNSPLHF TGTGCCAGCAGCTTGGCAGGGGATAATTCACCCCTCCACTTT
TRBD2 TRBJ2-3 TRBV7-3 - CASSWTSSDTQYF TGTGCCAGCAGCTGGACTAGCTCAGATACGCAGTATTTT
TRBD2 TRBJ2-2 TRBV10-3 - CAIWEGANTGELFF TGTGCCATCTGGGAGGGTGCGAACACCGGGGAGCTGTTTTTT
TRBD1 TRBJ1-1 TRBV5-1 - CASSLDGTGGYTEAFF TGCGCCAGTAGCTTGGATGGGACAGGAGGGTACACTGAAGCTTTCTTT
- TRBJ2-1 TRBV10-1 - CASSERAYYNEQFF TGCGCCAGCAGTGAGAGGGCCTACTACAATGAGCAGTTCTTC
TRBD1 TRBJ2-5 TRBV6-6 - CASSTGQAKQETQYF TGTGCCAGCAGTACGGGACAGGCCAAGCAAGAGACCCAGTACTTC
- TRBJ1-1 TRBV29-1 - CSVERGRDTEAFF TGCAGCGTTGAACGGGGGAGGGACACTGAAGCTTTCTTT
- TRBJ2-3 TRBV9 - CASSVVSGLQGTDTQYF TGTGCCAGCAGCGTAGTTTCAGGTCTTCAGGGAACAGATACGCAGTATTTT
TRBD1 TRBJ1-2 TRBV5-1 - CASSSTGDRGRSYGYTF TGCGCCAGCAGCTCCACCGGGGACAGGGGAAGAAGCTATGGCTACACCTTC
- TRBJ2-5 TRBV7-5 - CASSPGLAGAVETQYF TGTGCCAGCAGCCCCGGACTAGCGGGGGCTGTAGAGACCCAGTACTTC
TRBD2 TRBJ2-1 TRBV5-1 once CASSVGLAYYNEQFF TGCGCCAGCAGCGTAGGACTAGCGTACTACAATGAGCAGTTCTTC
- TRBJ2-5 TRBV10-1 - CASSERGQETQYF TGCGCCAGCAGTGAACGGGGGCAAGAGACCCAGTACTTC
- TRBJ1-5 TRBV5-6 - CASSFGNQPQHF TGTGCCAGCAGCTTTGGAAATCAGCCCCAGCATTTT
- TRBJ1-1 TRBV5-1 - CASSLDPGSNTEAFF TGCGCCAGCAGCTTGGATCCGGGCTCCAACACTGAAGCTTTCTTT
- TRBJ2-7 TRBV5-3 - CARSFCPKRNSYEQYF TGTGCCAGAAGCTTTTGCCCCAAACGCAACTCCTACGAGCAGTACTTC